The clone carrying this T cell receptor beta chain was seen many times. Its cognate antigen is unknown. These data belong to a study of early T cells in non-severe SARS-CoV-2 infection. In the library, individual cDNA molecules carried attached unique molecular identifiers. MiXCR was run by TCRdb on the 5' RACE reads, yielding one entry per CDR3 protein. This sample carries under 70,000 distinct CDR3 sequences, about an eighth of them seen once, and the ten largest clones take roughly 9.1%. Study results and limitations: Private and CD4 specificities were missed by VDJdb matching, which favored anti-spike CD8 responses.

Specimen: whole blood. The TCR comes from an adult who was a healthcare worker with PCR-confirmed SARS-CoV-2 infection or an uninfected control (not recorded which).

The CDR3 coding sequence is TGTGCCTGGACTTCTCCGGGACTAGCGTACAATGAGCAGTTCTTC. It encodes CAWTSPGLAYNEQFF. This chain joins TRBV30 and TRBJ2-1; 10 positions agree with TRBD2. The germline CDR1 and CDR2 sequences are GTSNPN and SVGIG (reference sequence). The CDR3 runs 15 residues. V lost 4 bases and J lost 4; bases outside the gene matches: 7.